The entry below gives a single T cell receptor beta chain sequence along with its context. This sample was taken from a study of blood T cell repertoires in COVID-19. Overall study: Sites across the United States, Italy and Spain contributed samples from acute and convalescent COVID-19. The analysed material was cDNA or gDNA that came from T cells, B-cell-depleted T cells, or PBMCs.

The Seattle patients, enrolled during active infection, were followed longitudinally. Original processing notes: The authors estimated nucleated cell counts from reference gene primer amplification. Sequenced by immunoSEQ multiplex PCR; TCRdb stores in-frame clones only, minus some. That table is the source of V, J and clone size, and D and trimming were worked out from the DNA. The top ten clones hold under 10% of a sample with around 170,000 clones, under 85% of them seen once. Trimming cost V 2 bases and J 6 bases, with 13 bases left between them. The CDR3 loop spans 14 amino acids. In germline, CDR1 is MDHEN, CDR2 SYDVKM.

The specimen was peripheral blood. The TCR originated in a woman between 65 and 79 years old with COVID-19, enrolled during active disease. The chain recombines TRBV28 with TRBJ2-5; a weak D match, TRBD1 (5 bases). The CDR3 DNA follows: TGTGCCAGCAGTTTAACTGGGGCGGTGAAGACCCAGTACTTC. Its translation is CASSLTGAVKTQYF.